These 32 T cell receptor beta chains share one sample of origin, sequenced in a study of T cells in Graves' hyperthyroidism and ophthalmopathy. Amplification targeted TCR beta CDR3 regions from RNA transcripts. HTBI primers were employed in a first-round RT-PCR of the TCR CDR3. TCRdb itself ran the multiplex PCR reads through MiXCR, one entry per CDR3 protein. The table records 350,000 to 400,000 distinct CDR3 sequences, 15% to 20% of them present only once. The sequencing sample was made of blood. The origin of the receptors is a man aged 18 to 29 with Graves' ophthalmopathy.

The chain uses TRBV6-1 and TRBJ1-6, with D tentatively TRBD1 (5 bases). Trimming took off 5 bases at V and 10 bases at J, with 15 bases between the two ends. CDR3 size: 14 residues. Germline CDR1 and CDR2: MNHNS and SASEGT. The CDR3 region has the DNA TGTGCCAGCAGTTTCGGGGGGATCGGATCACCCCTCCACTTT. Amino acids: CASSFGGIGSPLHF.

In its sample, this clonotype was seen many times. J is TRBJ1-2 and V is TRBV20-1; the match to TRBD1 covers 7 bases. The trim removed 0 bases at V and 6 bases at J, leaving 7 bases unmatched. The CDR3 consists of 14 residues. Per germline, CDR1 DFQATT and CDR2 SNEGSKA (reference sequence). CDR3 in DNA: TGCAGTGCTAGAGATCCCAGGGGGGTAGATGGCTACACCTTC. Amino acid sequence: CSARDPRGVDGYTF.

The chain employs TRBV12-3 or TRBV12-4 and TRBJ2-2, with 9 bases that match TRBD2. The CDR3 extends over 17 amino acids. V gave up 2 bases and J gave up 5 bases; unmatched junction bases: 9. In DNA form, the CDR3 reads TGTGCCAGCAGTTTATGGCGGGGGGGCCGGGGGACCGGGGAGCTGTTTTTT. Translation: CASSLWRGGRGTGELFF.

This clonotype was counted only a few times. The V and J genes are TRBV18 and TRBJ1-2; a possible D gene is TRBD1 (6 bases). Trimming took off 5 bases at V and 6 bases at J, with 19 bases between the two ends. The CDR3 is 15 residues long. In germline, CDR1 is KGHSH, CDR2 LQKENI. This chain's CDR3 is CASSGGAPLGDGYTF. In nucleotides, the CDR3 is TGTGCCAGCTCAGGGGGGGCCCCACTGGGCGATGGCTACACCTTC. Using reference TRBV18 and TRBJ1-2 for the parts outside the CDR3, the full variable domain is NAGVMQNPRHLVRRRGQEARLRCSPMKGHSHVYWYRQLPEEGLKFMVYLQKENIIDESGMPKERFSAEFPKEGPSILRIQQVVRGDSAAYFCASSGGAPLGDGYTFGSGTRLTVV.

V is TRBV19 and J is TRBJ1-6; tentatively, D is TRBD1 (5 bases). With 3 bases removed from V and 7 bases from J, the gap between germline ends came to 13 bases. Germline V CDR1 and CDR2: LNHDA, SQIVND (reference sequence). CDR3 length equals 15 residues. The CDR3 nucleotides read TGTGCCAGTAGTATTGGAGGGGAGGGGAATTCACCCCTCCACTTT. Protein: CASSIGGEGNSPLHF.

This clonotype was recorded a few times. The gene calls are TRBV7-2 and TRBJ2-2, with D unresolved. This CDR3 spans 15 amino acids. The V and J ends lost 5 bases and 4 bases respectively, with 14 bases between them. CDR1 is SGHTA and CDR2 is FQGNSA in the germline V gene. CDR3 DNA: TGTGCCAGCAGCACCCAGAACCTGGGCACCGGGGAGCTGTTTTTT. Protein: CASSTQNLGTGELFF.

Many counts were recorded for this clonotype. The gene calls are TRBV4-2 and TRBJ2-5; TRBD2 matches at 8 bases. This CDR3 region has 15 residues. CDR1 is LGHNA, CDR2 YNFKEQ, per germline. With 0 bases clipped from V and 2 bases from J, the junction kept 2 bases outside the gene matches. The DNA of the CDR3 is TGTGCCAGCAGCCAAGAGCGGGGGGAGCAAGAGACCCAGTACTTC. It yields the protein CASSQERGEQETQYF.

The J gene is TRBJ2-1, the V gene TRBV20-1, with TRBD2 matching 10 bases. Trimming cost V 2 bases and J 5 bases; bases outside gene matches: 3. Per germline, CDR1 DFQATT and CDR2 SNEGSKA (reference sequence). This CDR3 has 14 amino acids. The CDR3 nucleotides read TGCAGTGCTAGACGGCTAGCGGGAGACAATGAGCAGTTCTTC. Amino acids: CSARRLAGDNEQFF.

There are many counts of this clonotype. This chain uses TRBV6-1 with TRBJ2-7; 9 nucleotides line up with TRBD2. V gave up 4 bases and J gave up 4 bases; unmatched junction bases: 5. Germline lookup yields CDR1 MNHNS and CDR2 SASEGT. The CDR3 is 14 residues long. CDR3: CASSGAGGAYEQYF. The CDR3 DNA is TGTGCCAGCAGTGGGGCGGGGGGGGCTTACGAGCAGTACTTC.

This clonotype was counted between two and nine times. The chain couples TRBV5-1 to TRBJ1-1; 8 bases align to TRBD1. V lost 3 bases, J lost 10 bases, and 8 bases stayed unmatched. This CDR3 comprises 13 residues. The germline V gene encodes CDR1 SGHRS and CDR2 YFSETQ. CDR3 amino acids: CASSWSRGRGAFF. The DNA for the CDR3 is TGCGCCAGCAGCTGGAGCAGGGGGCGCGGAGCTTTCTTT.

The table lists this clonotype with a few counts. The chain combines TRBV9 with TRBJ1-4, with 7 bases that match TRBD1. Germline loops: CDR1 SGDLS, CDR2 YYNGEE. With V trimmed by 5 bases and J by 2 bases, 6 bases remained unmatched. This CDR3 comprises 15 residues. The CDR3 DNA sequence: TGTGCCAGCAGTCTCGGACAGGTTACTAATGAAAAACTGTTTTTT. Amino acids: CASSLGQVTNEKLFF.

CDR3 amino acids: CASTSWLQGSAYNSPLHF. The CDR3, as DNA: TGTGCCAGTACCTCCTGGCTCCAGGGATCGGCCTATAATTCACCCCTCCACTTT. This chain uses TRBV19 with TRBJ1-6, with a possible D match to TRBD1 (5 bases). The germline CDR1 and CDR2 sequences are LNHDA and SQIVND (reference sequence). V gave up 7 bases and J gave up 2 bases, with 21 bases separating them. The CDR3 runs to 18 residues.

There are many counts of this clonotype. V and J are TRBV12-3 or TRBV12-4 and TRBJ2-1, with D unresolved. V was shortened by 6 bases and J by 8 bases, with 20 bases between the two germline ends. CDR3 length equals 15 residues. This CDR3 reads CASRYTSAGPYEQFF. The DNA for the CDR3 is TGTGCCAGCAGGTACACCTCTGCAGGACCCTATGAGCAGTTCTTC.

This clonotype was counted a few times. V is TRBV7-2 and J is TRBJ2-3; 7 nucleotides line up with TRBD2. CDR1 and CDR2 from the germline V gene are SGHTA and FQGNSA. Trimming removed 4 bases from V and 4 bases from J; junction bases left unmatched: 8. This CDR3 has 15 residues. CDR3 nucleotides: TGTGCCAGCAGCTCAGCGGGGCAACGGGCAGATACGCAGTATTTT. This gives the protein CASSSAGQRADTQYF.

As to this clonotype: A much larger clone lies one base from this, so it may be a read error. The genes are TRBV27 and TRBJ1-2, with D maybe TRBD1 (6 bases). CDR1 is MNHEY and CDR2 is SMNVEV in the germline V gene (reference sequence). The CDR3 spans 13 residues. The CDR3 DNA reads TGTGCCAACAGTTTCAGGGGACCCTATGGCTACACCTTC. The encoded protein is CANSFRGPYGYTF.

Only one count was recorded for this clonotype. V is TRBV12-3 or TRBV12-4 and J is TRBJ1-1; a weak D match, TRBD1 (5 bases). The CDR3 has 15 amino acids. V gave up 6 bases and J gave up 5 bases, with 19 bases separating them. The CDR3 loop reads CASSPNWGQVTEAFF. The CDR3 coding sequence is TGTGCCAGCAGCCCGAACTGGGGCCAAGTGACTGAAGCTTTCTTT.

This clonotype was detected ten times or more. CDR3 residues: CASNTYGTAHYNEQFF. DNA for the CDR3: TGTGCCAGCAACACCTACGGGACGGCCCACTACAATGAGCAGTTCTTC. The chain combines TRBV11-2 with TRBJ2-1, with D perhaps being TRBD1 or TRBD2 (5 bases each). Germline CDR1 SGHAT, CDR2 FQNNGV. V was cut by 7 bases and J by 3 bases, with 19 bases left in between. The CDR3 spans 16 residues.

The chain links TRBV3-1 to TRBJ2-5; 7 positions agree with TRBD2. With V trimmed by 0 bases and J by 7 bases, 5 bases remained unmatched. Germline V gives CDR1 LGHDT, CDR2 YNNKEL (reference sequence). The length of the CDR3 is 14 residues. CDR3 protein: CASSQEHPGGTQYF. The CDR3 nucleotides read TGTGCCAGCAGCCAAGAACACCCGGGGGGGACCCAGTACTTC.

In this sample, this clonotype turned up many times. The chain employs TRBV12-3 or TRBV12-4 and TRBJ2-7, with D unresolved. The V and J ends lost 5 bases and 2 bases respectively, with 19 bases between them. The CDR3 has 16 residues. This CDR3 is CASSRANSGVTYEQYF. The CDR3 DNA follows: TGTGCCAGCAGTCGGGCCAACTCAGGCGTTACCTACGAGCAGTACTTC.

With respect to this clonotype: A read error is possible here, since a much larger clone lies one base away. The rearrangement joins TRBV20-1 to TRBJ1-5; D may be TRBD1 (6 bases). From germline, CDR1 is DFQATT and CDR2 SNEGSKA (reference sequence). The CDR3 consists of 16 residues. With 0 bases removed from V and 4 bases from J, the gap between germline ends came to 16 bases. The CDR3 loop is CSARDRRQAGNQPQHF. Written as DNA, the CDR3 is TGCAGTGCTAGAGATCGGCGACAGGCCGGGAATCAGCCCCAGCATTTT.

This clonotype was detected ten times or more. J is TRBJ2-1 and V is TRBV5-1; 11 bases map to TRBD2. V lost 0 bases, J lost 0 bases, and 5 bases stayed unmatched. This CDR3 has 18 amino acids. Germline assignment: CDR1 SGHRS and CDR2 YFSETQ. The CDR3 protein is CASSLASGGLSSYNEQFF. The CDR3 DNA reads TGCGCCAGCAGCTTGGCTAGCGGGGGGCTTAGCTCCTACAATGAGCAGTTCTTC.

This clonotype showed up many times. CDR3 in DNA: TGTGCCACCAGTGAGCAGGGAAGACTGGAGACCCAGTACTTC. The encoded protein is CATSEQGRLETQYF. The chain recombines TRBV24-1 with TRBJ2-5, with D perhaps TRBD1 (5 bases). CDR3 length: 14 amino acids. Trimming took off 4 bases at V and 5 bases at J, with 13 bases between the two ends. Germline CDR1 KGHDR, CDR2 SFDVKD.

This clonotype was seen ten or more times. This sequence joins TRBV6-1 and TRBJ1-1; D uncertain. Germline values: CDR1 MNHNS, CDR2 SASEGT. V was trimmed by 5 bases and J by 0 bases, leaving 10 bases between them. CDR3 length: 14 residues. The CDR3 sequence: CASSFGSLNTEAFF. DNA of the CDR3: TGTGCCAGCAGTTTCGGGAGCTTGAACACTGAAGCTTTCTTT.

This clonotype was seen only a few times. This chain links TRBV13 with TRBJ2-1, with D perhaps TRBD1 (7 bases). Germline CDR1 is PRHDT and CDR2 is FYEKMQ (reference sequence). The length of the CDR3 is 14 residues. V was trimmed by 8 bases and J by 7 bases, leaving 18 bases between them. CDR3 DNA: TGTGCCAGCCTTACGGCAGGGGGGCGAAATGAGCAGTTCTTC. This translates into CASLTAGGRNEQFF.

This clonotype has ten or more counts. The V and J genes are TRBV12-3 or TRBV12-4 and TRBJ2-5, with 11 bases lining up with TRBD1. This CDR3 has 16 residues. The V gene end was trimmed by 6 bases and the J gene end by 1 base; junction bases not matched to a gene: 7. As DNA, the CDR3 is TGTGCCAGCAGACGGACAGGGGGCGCGATCCAAGAGACCCAGTACTTC. Amino acids: CASRRTGGAIQETQYF.

This chain uses TRBV24-1 with TRBJ2-7; TRBD1 matches at 11 bases. The CDR3 has 14 amino acids. J was trimmed by 4 bases and V by 10 bases; bases with no gene match: 8. The germline V gene has CDR1 KGHDR and CDR2 SFDVKD. The CDR3 coding sequence is TGTGCCACACAGAGCGGACAGGGGGCTTACGAGCAGTACTTC. It yields the protein CATQSGQGAYEQYF.

The V call is TRBV6-6, the J call TRBJ1-2, with D possibly TRBD1 on 6 matching bases. Germline CDR1 MNHNY, CDR2 SVGAGI (reference sequence). The CDR3 covers 16 residues. Trimming took 2 bases from V and 0 from J, leaving 13 bases between them. CDR3 protein: CASSYRGGLSNYGYTF. CDR3 bases: TGTGCCAGCAGTTACCGGGGGGGGCTGTCTAACTATGGCTACACCTTC.

In this sample, this clonotype turned up many times. The chain carries TRBV5-1 and TRBJ2-3; 10 bases fit TRBD1. The CDR3 spans 15 residues. CDR1 is SGHRS, CDR2 YFSETQ, per germline. V dropped 4 bases and J dropped 2; count of bases not matched to a gene: 4. The CDR3 DNA sequence: TGCGCCAGCAGCGGGACAGGGGAGGTCACAGATACGCAGTATTTT. It translates to CASSGTGEVTDTQYF.

This clonotype was recorded a few times. The CDR3 DNA reads TGTGCCAGCAGCCTATTAGCCCCTAATCAGCCCCAGCATTTT. Amino acid sequence: CASSLLAPNQPQHF. V and J are TRBV6-1 and TRBJ1-5; the D is unclear. Germline CDR1 MNHNS, CDR2 SASEGT. This CDR3 region has 14 residues. Deletions cut 6 bases from V and 4 bases from J, with 13 bases between.

The gene calls are TRBV28 and TRBJ2-1; possibly TRBD2 for D (8 bases). The V gene's germline CDR1 is MDHEN and CDR2 SYDVKM. V shed 6 bases and J shed 4 bases, with 19 bases lying between them. The CDR3 is made up of 16 amino acids. CDR3 sequence: CASSSGGTVEYNEQFF. The CDR3 DNA reads as TGTGCCAGCAGCTCGGGGGGGACAGTCGAATACAATGAGCAGTTCTTC.

This clonotype has only a few counts. V is TRBV27 and J is TRBJ2-2; D is perhaps TRBD1 (6 bases). The germline V and J ends were trimmed by 5 bases and 3 bases, with 13 bases remaining between them. Germline CDR1 MNHEY, CDR2 SMNVEV (reference sequence). CDR3 length equals 15 residues. CDR3 in amino acids: CASSRYRVDTGELFF. CDR3 in DNA: TGTGCCAGCAGTCGTTACAGGGTGGACACCGGGGAGCTGTTTTTT.

The chain couples TRBV27 to TRBJ1-4, with D maybe TRBD1 (5 bases). The germline V gene encodes CDR1 MNHEY and CDR2 SMNVEV (reference sequence). The CDR3 runs to 17 residues. Trimming removed 0 bases at V and 8 bases at J, with 19 bases between. The CDR3 spells CASSLSVGTAPREKLFF. The CDR3 DNA sequence: TGTGCCAGCAGTTTATCGGTAGGGACGGCCCCTAGGGAAAAACTGTTTTTT.